Shown below are 2 T cell receptor beta chains from a single sample sequenced in a study of T cells after yellow fever vaccination. TCRdb fed the 5' RACE reads into MiXCR, producing one record per CDR3 protein. The sample records 300,000 to 400,000 distinct CDR3 sequences, almost 4% being singletons. Material: PBMCs, obtained 5 days after the yellow fever booster vaccination. These receptor sequences come from a young man who received the YFV17D yellow fever vaccine.

The rearrangement uses TRBV5-4 and TRBJ1-1; a possible D gene is TRBD1 (6 bases). The germline CDR1 and CDR2 sequences are SGHNT and YYREEE (reference sequence). The CDR3 runs 12 residues. V gave up 7 bases and J gave up 3 bases, with 10 bases separating them. Here the CDR3 reads CASGGPDTEAFF. As DNA, the CDR3 is TGTGCCAGCGGGGGGCCGGACACTGAAGCTTTCTTT.

This rearrangement joins TRBV5-8 to TRBJ2-5; the match to TRBD1 covers 7 bases. The J segment lost 1 base and the V segment lost 2 bases, leaving 5 bases of the junction unmatched. The CDR3 runs to 15 residues. Looked up from germline, CDR1 is SGHTS and CDR2 is YDEGEE. CDR3 nucleotides: TGTGCCAGCAGCTTAGGGACAGACTTCCAAGAGACCCAGTACTTC. This encodes CASSLGTDFQETQYF.